A single sample gave rise to the 9 T cell receptor beta chains below, sequenced in a study of cytomegalovirus exposure and HLA in healthy donors. PCR amplification relied on 60 Vbeta primers (plus 13 Jbeta primers). Produced via immunoSEQ multiplex PCR; TCRdb's table is partial and in-frame only. The table has approximately 120,000 clones, 80% to 90% seen once. The sample was PBMCs. All receptors derive from a middle-aged woman in good health and CMV-seropositive.

This chain joins TRBV6-5 and TRBJ1-2, with D unclear. The germline CDR1 and CDR2 sequences are MNHEY and SVGAGI. The V gene lost 3 bases and the J gene lost 1 base, with 12 bases spanning the gap. The CDR3 covers 15 residues. DNA for the CDR3: TGTGCCAGCAGTTATCGTGAGGGTTTTAACTATGGCTACACCTTC. Its translation is CASSYREGFNYGYTF.

The CDR3 DNA reads as TGTGCCAGCAGCGCGGACGGGACTAGGAGGAATGAGCAGTTCTTC. Translation: CASSADGTRRNEQFF. This rearrangement joins TRBV9 to TRBJ2-1; 8 bases are shared with TRBD2. V lost 3 bases and J lost 7; bases outside the gene matches: 9. Germline CDR1 is SGDLS and CDR2 is YYNGEE. The CDR3 has 15 residues.

This clone was recorded only once. The V call is TRBV7-2, the J call TRBJ1-1; 9 bases fit TRBD1. Trimming at V came to 1 base and at J to 11 bases, leaving 14 bases not matched to a gene. Looked up from germline, CDR1 is SGHTA and CDR2 is FQGNSA. The CDR3 runs to 16 residues. The CDR3, as DNA: TGTGCCAGCAGCTTAGTCCTTGGTCGACAGGGGGGTTTGGCTTTCTTT. Amino acids: CASSLVLGRQGGLAFF.

In DNA form, the CDR3 reads TGCGCCAGCAGTGAGTCCGGCCTAAGACAGGACACCGGGGAGCTGTTTTTT. Protein product: CASSESGLRQDTGELFF. The J gene is TRBJ2-2, the V gene TRBV10-1; a weak D match, TRBD1 (6 bases). CDR3 length equals 17 residues. Germline V CDR1 and CDR2: WNHNN, SYGVQD (reference sequence). Deletions cut 0 bases from V and 3 bases from J, with 14 bases between.

This clone was seen a single time. The chain joins TRBV19 to TRBJ2-7; 8 bases align to TRBD1. After removal of 4 bases from V and 7 bases from J, the junction contained 15 bases not matched to a gene. The CDR3 has 16 amino acids. CDR1 LNHDA and CDR2 SQIVND come from the germline V gene (reference sequence). CDR3 loop: CASSTTGQGPVAEQYF. CDR3 nucleotides: TGTGCCAGTAGTACCACAGGACAGGGACCCGTAGCAGAGCAGTACTTC.

The genes are TRBV30 and TRBJ2-1; 9 bases align to TRBD1. Germline CDR1 GTSNPN, CDR2 SVGIG (reference sequence). J lost 7 bases, V lost 2 bases, and 12 bases had no gene match. The CDR3 contains 16 residues. This CDR3 is CAWSSVGDRVGNEQFF. In DNA form, the CDR3 reads TGTGCCTGGAGTTCGGTTGGGGACAGGGTGGGAAATGAGCAGTTCTTC. Based on the CDR3 plus reference TRBV30 and TRBJ2-1, the full variable domain is SQTIHQWPATLVQPVGSPLSLECTVEGTSNPNLYWYRQAAGRGLQLLFYSVGIGQISSEVPQNLSASRPQDRQFILSSKKLLLSDSGFYLCAWSSVGDRVGNEQFFGPGTRLTVL.

The gene calls are TRBV5-1 and TRBJ1-5; D uncertain. V lost 5 bases to trimming and J lost 4 bases, with 10 bases between them. The germline V gene encodes CDR1 SGHRS and CDR2 YFSETQ. The CDR3 covers 13 residues. CDR3 region: CASRLARNQPQHF. CDR3 DNA: TGCGCCAGCAGGCTGGCCAGGAATCAGCCCCAGCATTTT.

This clone has more than one count but fewer than ten. The gene calls are TRBV7-6 and TRBJ2-4; 10 bases map to TRBD2. CDR1 and CDR2 (germline): SGHVS, FNYEAQ. This CDR3 has 17 amino acids. Germline trimming cut 5 bases from V and 1 base from J; bases unmatched to any gene: 8. The CDR3 DNA reads as TGTGCCAGCAGCCCTCGTCTAGCGGGAGAGGCCAAAAACATTCAGTACTTC. It specifies CASSPRLAGEAKNIQYF.

The chain joins TRBV5-1 to TRBJ2-3; D is possibly TRBD1 (6 bases). Trimming took off 4 bases at V and 1 base at J, with 16 bases between the two ends. The CDR3 contains 16 residues. Germline assignment: CDR1 SGHRS and CDR2 YFSETQ. CDR3 sequence: CASSGGYRVGTDTQYF. The CDR3 bases are TGCGCCAGCAGCGGGGGATACAGGGTCGGCACAGATACGCAGTATTTT. The full variable domain, rest sourced from reference TRBV5-1 and TRBJ2-3, is KAGVTQTPRYLIKTRGQQVTLSCSPISGHRSVSWYQQTPGQGLQFLFEYFSETQRNKGNFPGRFSGRQFSNSRSEMNVSTLELGDSALYLCASSGGYRVGTDTQYFGPGTRLTVL.